This T cell receptor (beta chain) was identified in a study of cytomegalovirus exposure and HLA in healthy donors. Study information: A later analysis reported the same platform for the roughly 120 validation repertoires and the approximately 700 first-cohort repertoires.

Between the trimmed V and J ends, which lost 1 base and 6 bases, there was a span of 12 bases. The CDR3 is 14 amino acids. Germline V gives CDR1 LGHNT, CDR2 FRNRAP. Method: immunoSEQ multiplex PCR; TCRdb's copy keeps in-frame clones and lacks some. Of about 60,000 clones in the sample, over 85% were seen once. This TCR was sampled from a woman in her late teens or twenties in good health and CMV-seronegative. This sequence joins TRBV12-5 and TRBJ1-2; possible D gene TRBD1, 5 bases. The sequenced sample was PBMCs. The CDR3 sequence is CASGLARGMHGYTF. The CDR3 DNA is TGTGCTAGTGGTTTGGCCCGGGGGATGCATGGCTACACCTTC.